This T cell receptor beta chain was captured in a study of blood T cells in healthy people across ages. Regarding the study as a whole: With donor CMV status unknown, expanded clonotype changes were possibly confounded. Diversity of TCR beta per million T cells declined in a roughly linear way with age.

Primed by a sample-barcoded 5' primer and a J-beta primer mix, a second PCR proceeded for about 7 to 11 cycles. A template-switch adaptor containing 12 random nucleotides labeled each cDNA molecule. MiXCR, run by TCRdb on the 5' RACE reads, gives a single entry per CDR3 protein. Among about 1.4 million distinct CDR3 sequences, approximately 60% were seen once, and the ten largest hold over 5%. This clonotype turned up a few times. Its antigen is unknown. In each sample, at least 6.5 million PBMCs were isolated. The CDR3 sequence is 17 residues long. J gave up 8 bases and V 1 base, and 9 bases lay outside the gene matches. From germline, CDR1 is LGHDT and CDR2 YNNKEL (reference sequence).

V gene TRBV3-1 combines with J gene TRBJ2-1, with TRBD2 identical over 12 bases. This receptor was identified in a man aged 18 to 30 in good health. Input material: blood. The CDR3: CASSQAPTSGGLDEQFF. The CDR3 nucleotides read TGTGCCAGCAGCCAAGCCCCGACTAGCGGGGGTTTGGATGAGCAGTTCTTC.